Listed below are T cell receptor beta chains from one sample, sequenced in a study of shared clonotypes between healthy human individuals. Profiling relied on immunoSEQ multiplex PCR, and the TCRdb table lists in-frame clones only, not all of them. The table includes about 2.4 million clones, under 95% detected once. Material for sequencing was naive CD4+ T cells from PBMCs. The source is a man aged 18 to 29 in good health. Some clones in this sample may be carry-over from other donors' samples. Both conserved end residues are part of each CDR3. D genes are given only for firm matches. Clone size appears in some rows only: once, few, many, or a class for an expanded clone.

V gene	clone size	D gene	J gene	CDR3 protein	CDR3 DNA
TRBV18	once	TRBD1	TRBJ1-2	CASSPGQANYGYTF	TGTGCCAGCTCACCAGGACAGGCTAACTATGGCTACACCTTC
TRBV15	-	-	TRBJ2-3	CATSRGEGQGGDTQYF	TGTGCCACCAGCAGAGGGGAGGGGCAGGGGGGAGATACGCAGTATTTT
TRBV13	-	-	TRBJ2-7	CASSSDPYEQYF	TGTGCCAGCAGCTCAGACCCCTACGAGCAGTACTTC
TRBV7-3	-	-	TRBJ2-5	CASSFAGSGEETQYF	TGTGCCAGCAGCTTCGCGGGATCGGGGGAAGAGACCCAGTACTTC
TRBV5-4	-	TRBD2	TRBJ2-3	CASSVGSGRRADTQYF	TGTGCCAGCAGCGTGGGCAGCGGGAGGAGGGCAGATACGCAGTATTTT
TRBV14	-	-	TRBJ1-2	CASSQVPSGGGYTF	TGTGCCAGCAGCCAAGTTCCGAGTGGAGGTGGCTACACCTTC
TRBV5-6	-	TRBD1	TRBJ2-7	CASSLWDSVSYEQYF	TGTGCCAGCAGCTTGTGGGACAGCGTCTCCTACGAGCAGTACTTC
TRBV5-6	-	-	TRBJ2-3	CASSLGVGGYDTQYF	TGTGCCAGCAGCTTGGGCGTGGGGGGCTACGATACGCAGTATTTT
TRBV28	-	-	TRBJ2-5	CASGLRGQETQYF	TGTGCCAGCGGACTGAGGGGACAAGAGACCCAGTACTTC
TRBV11-3	-	-	TRBJ2-7	CASSLGSAGAYEQYF	TGTGCCAGCAGCTTAGGGTCGGCAGGCGCCTACGAGCAGTACTTC
TRBV28	few	-	TRBJ1-2	CASSLRGRGYTF	TGTGCCAGCAGTTTACGGGGTCGGGGCTACACCTTC
TRBV7-8	once	TRBD1	TRBJ2-7	CASSSQGAHEQYF	TGTGCCAGCAGCTCTCAGGGGGCCCACGAGCAGTACTTC
TRBV2	once	-	TRBJ2-1	CASRATVTGNEQFF	TGTGCCAGCAGAGCGACCGTTACGGGCAATGAGCAGTTCTTC
TRBV11-2	-	-	TRBJ2-1	CASSLAIARGLASYNEQFF	TGTGCCAGCAGCTTAGCCATAGCCAGGGGCTTGGCCTCCTACAATGAGCAGTTCTTC
TRBV4-1	-	-	TRBJ2-5	CASSQDRGRASGLQETQYF	TGCGCCAGCAGCCAAGATAGGGGGCGGGCTAGCGGATTGCAAGAGACCCAGTACTTC
TRBV29-1	-	TRBD1	TRBJ2-3	CSVGTGADTQYF	TGCAGCGTGGGCACAGGGGCAGATACGCAGTATTTT
TRBV28	-	-	TRBJ1-5	CASRDVDQPQHF	TGTGCCAGCCGGGACGTCGATCAGCCCCAGCATTTT
TRBV9	-	-	TRBJ2-7	CASSRDHGREQYF	TGTGCCAGCAGCAGGGACCATGGGAGGGAGCAGTACTTC
TRBV7-9	few	-	TRBJ1-1	CASSLGAGRNTEAFF	TGTGCCAGCAGCTTAGGGGCAGGCCGTAACACTGAAGCTTTCTTT
TRBV2	-	-	TRBJ1-2	CASSLEYTGYNYGYTF	TGTGCCAGCAGTCTGGAGTACACAGGGTATAACTATGGCTACACCTTC
TRBV2	-	-	TRBJ1-5	CASNVAVDQPQHF	TGTGCCAGCAACGTCGCAGTGGATCAGCCCCAGCATTTT
TRBV18	-	TRBD2	TRBJ2-1	CASSPIASGSSYNEQFF	TGTGCCAGCTCACCAATAGCTAGCGGGAGCTCCTACAATGAGCAGTTCTTC
TRBV9	once	TRBD1	TRBJ2-2	CASSSTDRAHTGELFF	TGTGCCAGCAGCTCCACGGACAGGGCCCATACCGGGGAGCTGTTTTTT
TRBV18	-	-	TRBJ1-2	CASSPGYGQSNNYGYTF	TGTGCCAGCTCACCAGGCTATGGACAGTCAAACAACTATGGCTACACCTTC
TRBV19	few	TRBD1	TRBJ1-1	CASTSLRDSLTEAFF	TGTGCCAGTACCTCGCTTCGGGACAGCCTCACTGAAGCTTTCTTT
TRBV2	-	-	TRBJ2-5	CAFKDNQETQYF	TGTGCCTTTAAGGATAACCAAGAGACCCAGTACTTC
TRBV7-2	-	TRBD2	TRBJ2-5	CASSLVAGVGETQYF	TGTGCCAGCAGCTTAGTGGCGGGAGTTGGGGAGACCCAGTACTTC
TRBV25-1	once	-	TRBJ2-7	CASRGQYYEQYF	TGTGCCAGCAGAGGACAGTACTACGAGCAGTACTTC
TRBV7-3	-	-	TRBJ2-1	CASSLAHPGTLNNEQFF	TGTGCCAGCAGCTTGGCTCATCCGGGAACCCTTAACAATGAGCAGTTCTTC
TRBV5-1	-	TRBD1	TRBJ2-7	CASSHPGQGIYEQYF	TGCGCCAGCAGTCATCCTGGACAGGGGATCTACGAGCAGTACTTC
TRBV19	-	TRBD1	TRBJ1-5	CASSPRDRIYSNQPQHF	TGTGCCAGTAGTCCCCGGGACAGGATTTATAGCAATCAGCCCCAGCATTTT
TRBV2	-	TRBD1	TRBJ2-7	CASGTPPGQGSEQYF	TGTGCCAGCGGAACACCTCCGGGACAGGGATCCGAGCAGTACTTC
TRBV6-6	once	-	TRBJ1-1	CAGGKGAFF	TGTGCCGGGGGGAAGGGAGCTTTCTTT
TRBV2	-	-	TRBJ1-1	CASSVATGTTEAFF	TGTGCCAGCAGTGTTGCGACGGGAACCACTGAAGCTTTCTTT
TRBV7-9	-	-	TRBJ2-1	CASSFENSPIF	TGTGCCAGCAGCTTTGAGAACAGTCCAATCTTC
TRBV5-5	-	-	TRBJ2-1	CASSLAGRSSYNEQFF	TGTGCCAGCAGCTTAGCCGGGAGAAGCTCCTACAATGAGCAGTTCTTC
TRBV7-2	-	TRBD1	TRBJ1-2	CASSLGQGAYYGYTF	TGTGCCAGCAGCTTAGGACAGGGGGCTTACTATGGCTACACCTTC
TRBV7-2	-	-	TRBJ2-5	CASSLAILSSQETQYF	TGTGCCAGCAGCTTAGCTATCCTTAGTAGCCAAGAGACCCAGTACTTC
TRBV19	-	TRBD1	TRBJ1-2	CASSTTGVGYTF	TGTGCCAGTAGTACGACAGGGGTTGGCTACACCTTC
TRBV15	once	TRBD1	TRBJ2-1	CATSASLPRDSQAVGRHNEQFF	TGTGCCACCAGCGCAAGCTTACCCAGGGACAGTCAAGCTGTAGGTAGGCACAATGAGCAGTTCTTC
TRBV11-3	once	TRBD2	TRBJ2-6	CASSPGGGQGANVLTF	TGTGCCAGCAGCCCCGGGGGGGGGCAGGGGGCCAACGTCCTGACTTTC
TRBV29-1	-	-	TRBJ2-5	CSVEPMGAGAQYF	TGCAGCGTTGAGCCGATGGGGGCAGGGGCCCAGTACTTC
TRBV28	-	-	TRBJ1-3	CASSLPAGGNTIYF	TGTGCCAGCAGTTTACCGGCGGGTGGAAACACCATATATTTT
TRBV20-1	few	-	TRBJ1-2	CSAKGYGYTF	TGCAGTGCTAAGGGCTATGGCTACACCTTC
TRBV2	-	TRBD1	TRBJ1-6	CASSERAGGSNSPLHF	TGTGCCAGCAGTGAAAGGGCAGGGGGATCAAATTCACCCCTCCACTTT
TRBV30	few	-	TRBJ1-1	CAWSGQTNTEAFF	TGTGCCTGGAGTGGACAGACGAACACTGAAGCTTTCTTT
TRBV2	-	-	TRBJ1-1	CASSERIGREAFF	TGTGCCAGCAGTGAAAGGATCGGGCGTGAAGCTTTCTTT
TRBV5-4	-	TRBD2	TRBJ2-1	CASSLGLAGGPTAEQFF	TGTGCCAGCAGCTTGGGACTAGCGGGAGGGCCCACCGCTGAGCAGTTCTTC
TRBV9	-	-	TRBJ2-2	CASQTGNTGELFF	TGTGCCAGCCAGACAGGGAACACCGGGGAGCTGTTTTTT
TRBV29-1	-	TRBD2	TRBJ2-5	CSVELAGGRETQYF	TGCAGCGTTGAACTGGCGGGAGGGAGAGAGACCCAGTACTTC
TRBV10-1	-	-	TRBJ1-1	CASSESKGVWTEAFF	TGCGCCAGCAGTGAGTCAAAGGGGGTATGGACTGAAGCTTTCTTT
TRBV2	once	-	TRBJ2-2	CASRNRDKNTGELFF	TGTGCCAGCAGGAACCGGGACAAGAACACCGGGGAGCTGTTTTTT
TRBV20-1	-	-	TRBJ2-3	CSGGVGDTQYF	TGCAGTGGTGGGGTTGGAGATACGCAGTATTTT
TRBV28	-	-	TRBJ1-1	CASRIRTYTEAFF	TGTGCCAGCCGGATCCGCACCTATACTGAAGCTTTCTTT